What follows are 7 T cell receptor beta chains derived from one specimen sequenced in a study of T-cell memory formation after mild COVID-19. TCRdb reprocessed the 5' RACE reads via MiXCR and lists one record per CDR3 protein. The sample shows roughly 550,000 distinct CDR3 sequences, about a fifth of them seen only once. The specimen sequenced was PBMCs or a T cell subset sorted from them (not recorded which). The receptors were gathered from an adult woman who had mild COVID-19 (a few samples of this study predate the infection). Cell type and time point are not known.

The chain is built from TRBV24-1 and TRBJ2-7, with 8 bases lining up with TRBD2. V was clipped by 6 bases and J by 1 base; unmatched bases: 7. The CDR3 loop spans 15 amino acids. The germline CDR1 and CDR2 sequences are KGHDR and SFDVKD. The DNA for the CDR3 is TGTGCCACCAGTTCCGGGAGGGACAAGTCCTACGAGCAGTACTTC. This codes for CATSSGRDKSYEQYF.

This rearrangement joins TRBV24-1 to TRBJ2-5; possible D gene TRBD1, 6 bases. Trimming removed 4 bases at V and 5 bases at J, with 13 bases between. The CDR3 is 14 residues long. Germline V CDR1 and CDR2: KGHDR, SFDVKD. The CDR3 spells CATSEQGQRETQYF. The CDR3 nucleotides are TGTGCCACCAGTGAGCAGGGACAACGGGAGACCCAGTACTTC.

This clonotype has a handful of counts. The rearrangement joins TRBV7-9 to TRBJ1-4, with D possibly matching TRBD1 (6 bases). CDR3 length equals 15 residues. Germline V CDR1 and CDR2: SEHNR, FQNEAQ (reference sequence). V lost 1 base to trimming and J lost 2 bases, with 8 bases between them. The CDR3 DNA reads TGTGCCAGCAGCTTAGGAGGACAGACTAATGAAAAACTGTTTTTT. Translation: CASSLGGQTNEKLFF.

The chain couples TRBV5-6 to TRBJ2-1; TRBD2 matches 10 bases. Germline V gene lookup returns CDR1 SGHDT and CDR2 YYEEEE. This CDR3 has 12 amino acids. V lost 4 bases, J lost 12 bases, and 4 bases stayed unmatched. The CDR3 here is CASSRIAGGQFF. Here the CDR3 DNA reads TGTGCCAGCAGCCGGATAGCGGGGGGGCAGTTCTTC.

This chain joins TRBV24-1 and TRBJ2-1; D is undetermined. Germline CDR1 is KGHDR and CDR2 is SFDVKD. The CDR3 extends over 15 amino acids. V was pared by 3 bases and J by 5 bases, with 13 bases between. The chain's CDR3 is CATSDRAPKDNEQFF. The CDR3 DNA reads TGTGCCACCAGTGATCGAGCACCTAAGGACAATGAGCAGTTCTTC.

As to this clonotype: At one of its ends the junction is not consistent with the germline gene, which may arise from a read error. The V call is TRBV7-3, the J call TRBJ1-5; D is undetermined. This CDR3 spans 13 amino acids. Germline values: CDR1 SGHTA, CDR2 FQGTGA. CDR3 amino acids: CASSLQRNQPKHF. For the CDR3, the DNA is TGTGCCAGCAGCCTCCAGAGAAATCAGCCCAAGCATTTT.

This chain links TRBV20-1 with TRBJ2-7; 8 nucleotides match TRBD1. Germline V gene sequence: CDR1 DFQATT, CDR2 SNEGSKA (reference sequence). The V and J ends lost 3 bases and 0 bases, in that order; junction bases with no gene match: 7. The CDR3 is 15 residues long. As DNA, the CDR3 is TGCAGTGCTAGGACGGGACAGGACGTCTCCTACGAGCAGTACTTC. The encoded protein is CSARTGQDVSYEQYF.